These 28 T cell receptor beta chains share one sample of origin, sequenced in a study of blood T cell repertoires in COVID-19. Data came from immunoSEQ multiplex PCR; TCRdb stores just in-frame clones and leaves some out. The sample includes fewer than 250,000 clones, around 82% of them seen just once. Sample: PBMCs or T cells enriched from blood (not recorded which). The source is a woman between 50 and 59 years old who had been exposed to COVID-19.

This clone is classed as medium-sized. The chain employs TRBV2 and TRBJ1-1; D may be TRBD1 (6 bases). Between the trimmed V and J ends, which lost 0 bases and 0 bases, there was a span of 8 bases. CDR1 and CDR2 from the germline V gene are SNHLY and FYNNEI. The CDR3 runs 15 residues. CDR3 in amino acids: CASSEAQGLNTEAFF. The CDR3 DNA reads as TGTGCCAGCAGTGAAGCGCAGGGGTTGAACACTGAAGCTTTCTTT. The variable domain in full, with the rest retrieved from reference TRBV2 and TRBJ1-1, is EPEVTQTPSHQVTQMGQEVILRCVPISNHLYFYWYRQILGQKVEFLVSFYNNEISEKSEIFDDQFSVERPDGSNFTLKIRSTKLEDSAMYFCASSEAQGLNTEAFFGQGTRLTVV.

The rearrangement uses TRBV28 and TRBJ1-1, with a tentative D call TRBD1 (6 bases). From germline, CDR1 is MDHEN and CDR2 SYDVKM. V was shortened by 3 bases and J by 5 bases, with 13 bases between the two germline ends. This CDR3 region has 14 residues. CDR3 amino acids: CASSFLRGRTEAFF. The CDR3 DNA reads TGTGCCAGCAGTTTTTTAAGGGGGAGAACTGAAGCTTTCTTT.

The chain recombines TRBV6-5 with TRBJ1-1; D unclear. Germline V gene data show CDR1 as MNHEY and CDR2 as SVGAGI. The CDR3 covers 13 residues. V lost 7 bases and J 5 bases, leaving 14 bases between the germline ends. The DNA of the CDR3 is TGTGCCAGCACCATGAGGGCGGGGACTGAAGCTTTCTTT. Amino acid sequence: CASTMRAGTEAFF.

The sample holds a few counts of this clone. The rearrangement uses TRBV6-5 and TRBJ2-5, with D uncertain. CDR3 length: 13 residues. V gave up 6 bases and J gave up 5 bases, with 13 bases separating them. The germline V gene encodes CDR1 MNHEY and CDR2 SVGAGI. The CDR3 DNA reads as TGTGCCAGCAGCCCCACGAGGCCGGAGACCCAGTACTTC. Translating it yields CASSPTRPETQYF.

The DNA for the CDR3 is TGTGCCAGCAGTCTAAGCGGGAGGAAGCGTTCACCCCTCCACTTT. Its protein is CASSLSGRKRSPLHF. The chain employs TRBV28 and TRBJ1-6; D gene uncertain. This CDR3 spans 15 amino acids. CDR1 is MDHEN, CDR2 SYDVKM, per germline. Trimming removed 5 bases at V and 9 bases at J, with 17 bases between.

On this clone itself: Its ends do not fully match the called genes, so a read error is possible. This chain connects TRBV6-2 or TRBV6-3 to TRBJ2-5, with 7 bases fitting TRBD2. Germline CDR1 MNHEY, CDR2 SVGEGT. The CDR3 length is 11 residues. CDR3 sequence (DNA): TGTGCCAGCAGCGCCGGGACTAAGATAGACTTC. This gives the protein CASSAGTKIDF.

This clone has a handful of counts. The chain joins TRBV2 to TRBJ1-5; D unclear. The CDR3 length is 14 residues. CDR1 SNHLY and CDR2 FYNNEI come from the germline V gene. V lost 2 bases and J lost 3, with 8 bases in between. The CDR3 DNA reads as TGTGCCAGCAGTGAATCCCTAGCCAATCAGCCCCAGCATTTT. Translated: CASSESLANQPQHF. The full variable domain, with the rest looked up from reference TRBV2 and TRBJ1-5, is EPEVTQTPSHQVTQMGQEVILRCVPISNHLYFYWYRQILGQKVEFLVSFYNNEISEKSEIFDDQFSVERPDGSNFTLKIRSTKLEDSAMYFCASSESLANQPQHFGDGTRLSIL.

This chain links TRBV2 with TRBJ1-3; D possibly corresponds to TRBD1 (6 bases). V lost 6 bases, J lost 5 bases, and 14 bases lay in between. This CDR3 region has 14 residues. Germline values: CDR1 SNHLY, CDR2 FYNNEI. The CDR3 DNA sequence: TGTGCCAGCAGAGGAGGGGGGGGTAGAAACACCATATATTTT. Protein sequence: CASRGGGGRNTIYF.

This clone has a single count. This chain joins TRBV5-1 and TRBJ1-2; D possibly corresponds to TRBD1 (5 bases). The CDR3 loop spans 14 amino acids. The V end was cut by 4 bases, the J end by 8 bases, with 18 bases between. Per germline, CDR1 SGHRS and CDR2 YFSETQ. CDR3 sequence reads: CASSPGAGYQGYTF. The CDR3 DNA follows: TGCGCCAGCAGCCCCGGGGCGGGGTATCAAGGCTACACCTTC.

This clone was observed once. The chain carries TRBV2 and TRBJ1-2; D gene unclear. CDR3 length: 14 residues. V lost 1 base and J lost 7, with 13 bases in between. CDR1 and CDR2 (germline): SNHLY, FYNNEI. The CDR3 DNA reads TGTGCCAGCAGTGAAGGGTCAGGTCAAGGTGGCTACACCTTC. It specifies CASSEGSGQGGYTF.

The chain joins TRBV5-5 to TRBJ2-5; 9 bases are shared with TRBD2. V lost 2 bases to trimming and J lost 0 bases; unmatched junction nucleotides: 2. This CDR3 region has 15 residues. Germline V gene lookup returns CDR1 SGHKS and CDR2 YYEKEE (reference sequence). The CDR3 nucleotides are TGTGCCAGCAGCTTTACTAGCGGGTACCAAGAGACCCAGTACTTC. Translation gives CASSFTSGYQETQYF.

J is TRBJ1-2 and V is TRBV28; D remains unclear. The V end lost 7 bases, the J end lost 2 bases, and 8 bases lay between the germline ends. From germline, CDR1 is MDHEN and CDR2 SYDVKM. CDR3 length equals 12 residues. In DNA, the CDR3 is TGTGCCAGCATGGAGGGAAACTATGGCTACACCTTC. This sequence encodes CASMEGNYGYTF.

This clone showed up just a few times. This chain uses TRBV5-8 with TRBJ1-2; possible D gene TRBD1, 5 bases. The CDR3 has 17 amino acids. Germline values: CDR1 SGHTS, CDR2 YDEGEE. The V gene lost 1 base and the J gene lost 2 bases, with 18 bases spanning the gap. CDR3 loop: CASSLIVVPGVNYGYTF. The DNA for the CDR3 is TGTGCCAGCAGCTTGATCGTCGTTCCGGGGGTCAACTATGGCTACACCTTC.

V usage is TRBV7-6 and J usage is TRBJ1-1; D remains ambiguous. Between the trimmed V and J ends, which lost 5 bases and 2 bases, there was a span of 9 bases. The CDR3 is 13 amino acids. The germline V gene encodes CDR1 SGHVS and CDR2 FNYEAQ. CDR3 loop: CASSPLINTEAFF. For the CDR3, the DNA is TGTGCCAGCAGCCCCTTAATCAACACTGAAGCTTTCTTT.

This rearrangement joins TRBV28 to TRBJ1-5; D gene ambiguous. Trimming took off 7 bases at V and 6 bases at J, with 25 bases between the two ends. The germline gives CDR1 MDHEN, CDR2 SYDVKM. This CDR3 has 17 amino acids. The CDR3 here is CASTDPTGGIDSQPQHF. CDR3 coding DNA: TGTGCCAGCACCGACCCGACGGGAGGAATAGATAGTCAGCCCCAGCATTTT.

This clone was seen a single time. The chain has TRBV7-8 and TRBJ2-1; 7 nucleotides line up with TRBD2. V lost 0 bases, J lost 8 bases, and 7 bases stayed unmatched. Per germline, CDR1 SGHVS and CDR2 FQNEAQ. This CDR3 is 15 amino acids long. As DNA, the CDR3 is TGTGCCAGCAGCTTAGCGGGGCGGGGGTCGGATGAGCAGTTCTTC. It encodes CASSLAGRGSDEQFF.

The rearrangement uses TRBV12-5 and TRBJ2-3, with TRBD2 identical over 14 bases. Germline CDR1 is LGHNT and CDR2 is FRNRAP. The CDR3 extends over 17 amino acids. V shed 4 bases, J shed 4 bases, and the junction held 7 bases outside the gene matches. DNA for the CDR3: TGTGCTAGTGGTTCCCTGGGACTAGCGGGGGTGTCAGATACGCAGTATTTT. Amino acid sequence: CASGSLGLAGVSDTQYF.

The count of this clone is one. The rearrangement uses TRBV2 and TRBJ1-2; 9 nucleotides line up with TRBD1. CDR3 length equals 14 residues. CDR1 and CDR2 (germline): SNHLY, FYNNEI. V lost 6 bases to trimming and J lost 2 bases; unmatched junction nucleotides: 4. In DNA, the CDR3 is TGTGCCAGCAGCACCGGGACAGGGAACTATGGCTACACCTTC. Protein sequence: CASSTGTGNYGYTF.

This rearrangement joins TRBV18 to TRBJ2-7, with 10 bases that match TRBD1. The V gene end was trimmed by 0 bases and the J gene end by 3 bases; junction bases not matched to a gene: 8. Germline V CDR1 and CDR2: KGHSH, LQKENI. CDR3 length: 17 residues. The CDR3 sequence: CASSPPAGQGVYYEQYF. The CDR3 DNA reads TGTGCCAGCTCACCACCGGCAGGACAGGGGGTCTACTACGAGCAGTACTTC. The full variable domain, rest sourced from reference TRBV18 and TRBJ2-7, is NAGVMQNPRHLVRRRGQEARLRCSPMKGHSHVYWYRQLPEEGLKFMVYLQKENIIDESGMPKERFSAEFPKEGPSILRIQQVVRGDSAAYFCASSPPAGQGVYYEQYFGPGTRLTVT.

V gene TRBV29-1 combines with J gene TRBJ2-7; TRBD1 aligns across 7 bases. The germline V gene encodes CDR1 SQVTM and CDR2 ANQGSEA. The CDR3 covers 13 residues. Trimming took 7 bases from V and 1 from J; bases not matched to a gene: 7. The CDR3 here is CSATRDRSYEQYF. The CDR3 bases are TGCAGCGCTACCCGGGACAGATCCTACGAGCAGTACTTC.

The rearrangement uses TRBV25-1 and TRBJ1-2, with TRBD1 as a possible D gene (6 bases). V gave up 3 bases and J gave up 10 bases, with 15 bases separating them. The CDR3 extends over 13 amino acids. From germline, CDR1 is MGHDK and CDR2 SYGVNS. Here the CDR3 DNA reads TGTGCCAGCAGTGAGGGGACAAGGGATGCCTACACCTTC. Translated, it gives CASSEGTRDAYTF.

This clone was detected many times. DNA of the CDR3: TGTGCCAGCATCTCAAGGGGGACTGAAGCTTTCTTT. Translated: CASISRGTEAFF. V usage is TRBV11-2 and J usage is TRBJ1-1, with D maybe TRBD1 (6 bases). The CDR3 is 12 amino acids. Between the trimmed V and J ends, which lost 7 bases and 5 bases, there was a span of 11 bases. Germline CDR1 SGHAT, CDR2 FQNNGV.

The genes are TRBV19 and TRBJ1-4; no clear D gene. Looked up from germline, CDR1 is LNHDA and CDR2 is SQIVND (reference sequence). The CDR3 extends over 13 amino acids. Trimming left V 5 bases short and J 8 bases short, with 12 bases between. The CDR3 here is CASSAVYGEKLFF. CDR3 coding DNA: TGTGCCAGTAGTGCGGTCTATGGAGAAAAACTGTTTTTT.

V and J are TRBV12-5 and TRBJ2-3, with D maybe TRBD2 (6 bases). V was cut by 5 bases and J by 2 bases, with 14 bases left in between. Germline CDR1 reads LGHNT; CDR2 reads FRNRAP. This CDR3 is 15 amino acids long. DNA for the CDR3: TGTGCTAGTGGTCCCTCCGGGGGAAACACAGATACGCAGTATTTT. Translated, it gives CASGPSGGNTDTQYF.

V is TRBV14 and J is TRBJ1-1, with TRBD1 matching 7 bases. This CDR3 comprises 14 residues. Germline values: CDR1 SGHDN, CDR2 FVKESK. The V and J ends lost 0 bases and 7 bases, in that order; junction bases with no gene match: 5. The CDR3 DNA reads TGTGCCAGCAGCCAAGAGACCTGGACAGGTGAAGCTTTCTTT. Its translation: CASSQETWTGEAFF.

This clone was seen only a few times. The V call is TRBV9, the J call TRBJ1-4, with 8 bases lining up with TRBD1. Losses at the gene ends were 4 bases for V and 6 bases for J; bases not matched to a gene: 8. The CDR3 runs to 15 residues. Germline V gene data show CDR1 as SGDLS and CDR2 as YYNGEE. CDR3 coding DNA: TGTGCCAGCAGCCCTAGGGACAGGTCTTATGAAAAACTGTTTTTT. Protein product: CASSPRDRSYEKLFF.

The chain links TRBV9 to TRBJ2-1; 7 bases are shared with TRBD1. The CDR3 extends over 15 amino acids. Losses at the gene ends were 0 bases for V and 2 bases for J; bases not matched to a gene: 2. Germline V gene lookup returns CDR1 SGDLS and CDR2 YYNGEE. The CDR3 is CASSVDRGPYNEQFF. DNA of the CDR3: TGTGCCAGCAGCGTAGACAGGGGACCCTACAATGAGCAGTTCTTC.

V gene TRBV29-1 combines with J gene TRBJ2-5; D might be TRBD2 (6 bases). Germline CDR1 is SQVTM and CDR2 is ANQGSEA. V shed 6 bases and J shed 1 base, with 15 bases lying between them. The CDR3 has 14 amino acids. CDR3 in amino acids: CSVAPRGTQETQYF. The CDR3 DNA follows: TGCAGCGTGGCCCCTCGGGGGACCCAAGAGACCCAGTACTTC.